This T cell receptor beta chain came from a study of PD-1 blockade in classical Hodgkin lymphoma. Whole-study findings and limits: According to reports, newly diagnosed patients had lower baseline TCR diversity than healthy donors, and relapsed/refractory patients had lower baseline TCR diversity still. Whatever underlies the repertoire differences (possibly disease activity or prior therapy) remains undefined. CD4+ TCR diversity climbed significantly by C4D1, unlike CD8+ TCR diversity.

TCRdb's copy holds only in-frame clones and misses some; the assay was immunoSEQ multiplex PCR. Counted here are approximately 30,000 clones, roughly 80% occurring once; the ten biggest clones make up 21%. With no exception, relapse followed autologous stem cell transplantation in all patients, and brentuximab vedotin exposure varied. Progressive disease, partial response or complete response was each patient's best response. A word on this clone: Antigen unknown.

V lost 6 bases and J lost 1, with 17 bases in between. Germline values: CDR1 SGHKS, CDR2 YYEKEE (reference sequence). The CDR3 extends over 15 amino acids. The sequence came from a human donor with classical Hodgkin lymphoma. The chain is built from TRBV5-5 and TRBJ2-7, with D possibly being TRBD1 or TRBD2 (5 bases each). Here the sequenced sample was peripheral blood mononuclear cells (PBMCs), taken before the second cycle of nivolumab. CDR3 DNA: TGTGCCAGCACATTCACAGAGGGGCGATCCTACGAGCAGTACGTC. Protein: CASTFTEGRSYEQYV.